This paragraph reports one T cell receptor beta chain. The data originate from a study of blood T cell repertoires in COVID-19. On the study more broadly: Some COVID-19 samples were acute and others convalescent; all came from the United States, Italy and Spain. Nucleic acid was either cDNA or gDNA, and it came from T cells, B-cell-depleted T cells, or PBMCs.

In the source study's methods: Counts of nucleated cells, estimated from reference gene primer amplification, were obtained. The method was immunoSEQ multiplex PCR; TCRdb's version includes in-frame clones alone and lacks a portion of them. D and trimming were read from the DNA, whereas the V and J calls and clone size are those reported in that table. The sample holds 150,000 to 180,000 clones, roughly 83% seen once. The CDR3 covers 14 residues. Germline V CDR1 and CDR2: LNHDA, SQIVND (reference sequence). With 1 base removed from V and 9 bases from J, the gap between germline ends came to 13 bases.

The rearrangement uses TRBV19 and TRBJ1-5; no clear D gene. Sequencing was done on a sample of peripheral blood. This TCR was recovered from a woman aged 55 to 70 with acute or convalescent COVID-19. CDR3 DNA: TGTGCCAGTAGTATAGCCGTAAATCTGTGGCCCCAGCATTTT. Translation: CASSIAVNLWPQHF.